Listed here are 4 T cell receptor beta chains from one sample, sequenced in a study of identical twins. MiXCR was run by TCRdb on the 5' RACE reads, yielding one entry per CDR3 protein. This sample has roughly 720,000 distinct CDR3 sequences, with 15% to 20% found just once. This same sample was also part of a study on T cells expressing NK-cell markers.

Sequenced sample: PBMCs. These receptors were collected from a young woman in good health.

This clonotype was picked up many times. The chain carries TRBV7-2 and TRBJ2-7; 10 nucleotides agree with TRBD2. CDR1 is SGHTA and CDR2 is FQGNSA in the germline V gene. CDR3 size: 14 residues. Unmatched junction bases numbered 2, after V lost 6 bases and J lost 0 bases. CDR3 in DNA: TGTGCCAGCAGGCTAGCGGGGGACTCCTACGAGCAGTACTTC. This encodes CASRLAGDSYEQYF. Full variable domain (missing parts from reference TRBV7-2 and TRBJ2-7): GAGVSQSPSNKVTEKGKDVELRCDPISGHTALYWYRQSLGQGLEFLIYFQGNSAPDKSGLPSDRFSAERTGGSVSTLTIQRTQQEDSAVYLCASRLAGDSYEQYFGPGTRLTVT.

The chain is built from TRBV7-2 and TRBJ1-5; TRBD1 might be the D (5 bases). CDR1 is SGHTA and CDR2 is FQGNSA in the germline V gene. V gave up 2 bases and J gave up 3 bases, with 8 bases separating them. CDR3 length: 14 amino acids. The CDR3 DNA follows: TGTGCCAGCAGCTTATGGGACTACAATCAGCCCCAGCATTTT. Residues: CASSLWDYNQPQHF.

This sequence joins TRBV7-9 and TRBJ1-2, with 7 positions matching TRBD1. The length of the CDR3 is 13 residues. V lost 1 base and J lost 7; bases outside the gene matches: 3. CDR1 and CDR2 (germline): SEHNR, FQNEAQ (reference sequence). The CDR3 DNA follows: TGTGCCAGCAGCTTAGTACAGGGGTTTGGCTACACCTTC. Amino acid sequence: CASSLVQGFGYTF. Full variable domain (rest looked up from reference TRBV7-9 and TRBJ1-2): DTGVSQNPRHKITKRGQNVTFRCDPISEHNRLYWYRQTLGQGPEFLTYFQNEAQLEKSRLLSDRFSAERPKGSFSTLEIQRTEQGDSAMYLCASSLVQGFGYTFGSGTRLTVV.

The CDR3 region has the DNA TGTGCCAGCTCACCATTGGGGGTCTCCTACGAGCAGTACTTC. It is translated as CASSPLGVSYEQYF. The chain uses TRBV18 and TRBJ2-7; D is perhaps TRBD1 or TRBD2 (5 bases each). The germline gives CDR1 KGHSH, CDR2 LQKENI. This CDR3 region has 14 residues. V lost 2 bases, J lost 0 bases, and 8 bases lay in between. The complete variable domain, with remaining parts taken from reference TRBV18 and TRBJ2-7, reads NAGVMQNPRHLVRRRGQEARLRCSPMKGHSHVYWYRQLPEEGLKFMVYLQKENIIDESGMPKERFSAEFPKEGPSILRIQQVVRGDSAAYFCASSPLGVSYEQYFGPGTRLTVT.